One and the same sample provided the 32 T cell receptor beta chains below, sequenced in a study of PD-1 blockade in classical Hodgkin lymphoma. The method was immunoSEQ multiplex PCR; TCRdb's version includes in-frame clones alone and lacks a portion of them. In the table there are about 97,000 clones, approximately 88% of which are singletons. All trial patients relapsed after autologous stem cell transplantation. Here the sequenced sample was peripheral blood mononuclear cells (PBMCs), taken at baseline. Receptor source: a human donor with classical Hodgkin lymphoma.

This clone was found once. The chain has TRBV7-2 and TRBJ2-7; 8 nucleotides align to TRBD2. The CDR3 is made up of 14 amino acids. Germline assignment: CDR1 SGHTA and CDR2 FQGNSA. Germline trimming cut 2 bases from V and 5 bases from J; bases unmatched to any gene: 5. The CDR3 nucleotides are TGTGCCAGCAGCTTATCGGGAGGGCCAAACGAGCAGTACTTC. Translated, it gives CASSLSGGPNEQYF.

The gene calls are TRBV15 and TRBJ2-7, with a possible D match to TRBD2 (6 bases). V was clipped by 0 bases and J by 2 bases, with 14 bases between them. The CDR3 covers 16 residues. Germline V lookup: CDR1 LNHNV, CDR2 YYDKDF (reference sequence). The DNA of the CDR3 is TGTGCCACCAGCAGAGATCGGGCTAGCGTAACCTACGAGCAGTACTTC. Its translation is CATSRDRASVTYEQYF.

The J gene is TRBJ2-2, the V gene TRBV7-3, with D possibly called TRBD1 or TRBD2 (6 bases each). V was trimmed by 0 bases and J by 1 base, leaving 12 bases between them. This CDR3 region has 17 residues. Germline CDR1 is SGHTA and CDR2 is FQGTGA. The CDR3 bases are TGTGCCAGCAGCTTAACGCCGGAGGGGGTGAACACCGGGGAGCTGTTTTTT. Protein product: CASSLTPEGVNTGELFF.

The CDR3 DNA reads as TGTGCCAGCAGCGTGACGGGGGTGAGCACTGAAGCTTTCTTT. This encodes CASSVTGVSTEAFF. The rearrangement uses TRBV5-4 and TRBJ1-1, with D possibly being TRBD1 (5 bases). Trimming removed 4 bases from V and 4 bases from J, with 14 bases in between. From germline, CDR1 is SGHNT and CDR2 YYREEE (reference sequence). CDR3 length: 14 amino acids.

This clone was seen just once. The rearrangement links TRBV28 to TRBJ1-4; 9 bases map to TRBD1. V lost 6 bases and J lost 7; bases outside the gene matches: 12. The CDR3 sequence is 16 residues long. From germline, CDR1 is MDHEN and CDR2 SYDVKM. CDR3 region: CASSPRTGAVFEKLFF. DNA of the CDR3: TGTGCCAGCAGCCCCAGGACAGGGGCAGTTTTTGAAAAACTGTTTTTT.

This clone was counted a single time. The chain employs TRBV10-2 and TRBJ2-2; D is possibly TRBD1 (5 bases). The CDR3 length is 13 residues. Germline CDR1 WSHSY, CDR2 SAAADI. V was cut by 2 bases and J by 5 bases, with 6 bases left in between. CDR3 region: CASSEQGTGELFF. Written as DNA, the CDR3 is TGCGCCAGCAGTGAGCAGGGAACCGGGGAGCTGTTTTTT.

CDR3 nucleotides: TGTGCCAGTAGTAAGACAGTAAATGAGCAGTTCTTC. This translates into CASSKTVNEQFF. The chain combines TRBV19 with TRBJ2-1, with D maybe TRBD1 (5 bases). V was shortened by 4 bases and J by 7 bases, with 8 bases between the two germline ends. Germline-derived CDR1 and CDR2 are LNHDA and SQIVND (reference sequence). The CDR3 loop spans 12 amino acids.

The chain is built from TRBV7-8 and TRBJ1-3; 9 nucleotides line up with TRBD1. Germline values: CDR1 SGHVS, CDR2 FQNEAQ. V lost 5 bases to trimming and J lost 4 bases; unmatched junction nucleotides: 9. The CDR3 spans 16 residues. CDR3 region: CASSPNNRGLGNTIYF. The CDR3 DNA reads as TGTGCCAGCAGCCCGAACAACAGGGGGCTCGGAAACACCATATATTTT.

The table lists this clone with a count of one. This rearrangement joins TRBV7-9 to TRBJ2-1, with 12 bases aligning to TRBD2. Germline V gene sequence: CDR1 SEHNR, CDR2 FQNEAQ (reference sequence). V lost 0 bases and J lost 7; bases outside the gene matches: 4. There are 16 residues in the CDR3. The CDR3 sequence is CASSLAASGRANEQFF. The CDR3 DNA is TGTGCCAGCAGCTTAGCCGCTAGCGGGAGGGCGAATGAGCAGTTCTTC.

This chain links TRBV7-2 with TRBJ2-7, with TRBD2 matching 8 bases. With V trimmed by 5 bases and J by 3 bases, 15 bases remained unmatched. CDR3 length equals 17 residues. From germline, CDR1 is SGHTA and CDR2 FQGNSA. The DNA of the CDR3 is TGTGCCAGCAGCCTCAGAGGTGGTGTAGCGGGAAACTACGAGCAGTACTTC. Translated, it gives CASSLRGGVAGNYEQYF.

The table lists this clone with a count of one. The chain is built from TRBV27 and TRBJ1-1; D uncertain. The CDR3 sequence is 12 residues long. V lost 5 bases, J lost 4 bases, and 8 bases lay in between. The germline V gene encodes CDR1 MNHEY and CDR2 SMNVEV (reference sequence). Written as DNA, the CDR3 is TGTGCCAGCAGTCGGACGTCCACTGAAGCTTTCTTT. This encodes CASSRTSTEAFF.

The chain combines TRBV5-4 with TRBJ2-3; a weak D match, TRBD2 (6 bases). CDR3 length: 11 amino acids. Germline lookup yields CDR1 SGHNT and CDR2 YYREEE (reference sequence). V shed 7 bases and J shed 5 bases, with 8 bases lying between them. The CDR3: CASGGIDTQYF. In DNA form, the CDR3 reads TGTGCCAGCGGCGGGATAGATACGCAGTATTTT. Drawing the rest from reference TRBV5-4 and TRBJ2-3, the complete variable domain is ETGVTQSPTHLIKTRGQQVTLRCSSQSGHNTVSWYQQALGQGPQFIFQYYREEENGRGNFPPRFSGLQFPNYSSELNVNALELDDSALYLCASGGIDTQYFGPGTRLTVL.

This rearrangement joins TRBV6-5 to TRBJ1-1; tentatively, D is TRBD1 (5 bases). Trimming took off 5 bases at V and 3 bases at J, with 13 bases between the two ends. The germline V gene encodes CDR1 MNHEY and CDR2 SVGAGI. The length of the CDR3 is 14 residues. CDR3 amino acids: CASSDGGDYTEAFF. In DNA, the CDR3 is TGTGCCAGCAGTGACGGGGGAGACTACACTGAAGCTTTCTTT.

J is TRBJ2-2 and V is TRBV7-3, with no clear D. Trimming removed 1 base from V and 1 base from J, with 1 base in between. In germline, CDR1 is SGHTA, CDR2 FQGTGA. The CDR3 extends over 13 amino acids. The CDR3 DNA sequence: TGTGCCAGCAGCTTAAAGAACACCGGGGAGCTGTTTTTT. It translates to CASSLKNTGELFF.

DNA of the CDR3: TGTGCCAGCCACGGCGTTACCTACTACGAGCAGTACTTC. It yields the protein CASHGVTYYEQYF. V and J are TRBV7-7 and TRBJ2-7; D call uncertain. This CDR3 comprises 13 residues. Germline CDR1 and CDR2: SSHAT and FNYEAQ (reference sequence). V lost 8 bases and J lost 3, with 14 bases in between.

J is TRBJ2-2 and V is TRBV5-1, with 9 nucleotides matching TRBD2. The CDR3 is 16 amino acids. The V segment lost 0 bases and the J segment 6 bases; nucleotides outside the gene matches: 6. Germline V gene lookup returns CDR1 SGHRS and CDR2 YFSETQ. This CDR3 is CASSLDLAGAPGELFF. In DNA form, the CDR3 reads TGCGCCAGCAGCTTGGATTTAGCGGGAGCCCCCGGGGAGCTGTTTTTT.

The chain employs TRBV7-6 and TRBJ2-1, with unresolved D. V lost 1 base and J lost 4, with 2 bases in between. The length of the CDR3 is 12 residues. CDR1 is SGHVS, CDR2 FNYEAQ, per germline. In nucleotides, the CDR3 is TGTGCCAGCAGCTTAGGATACAATGAGCAGTTCTTC. Protein sequence: CASSLGYNEQFF.

The chain combines TRBV7-9 with TRBJ2-1; 7 nucleotides agree with TRBD2. Germline CDR1 SEHNR, CDR2 FQNEAQ (reference sequence). The CDR3 sequence is 14 residues long. The J segment lost 3 bases and the V segment lost 5 bases, leaving 4 bases of the junction unmatched. CDR3 DNA sequence: TGTGCCAGCAGCCAGCGGGAACTCTACAATGAGCAGTTCTTC. Protein: CASSQRELYNEQFF.

V is TRBV10-2 and J is TRBJ1-1, with D unresolved. CDR3 length equals 12 residues. Germline lookup yields CDR1 WSHSY and CDR2 SAAADI. Trimming left V 3 bases short and J 11 bases short, with 13 bases between. CDR3 amino acids: CASSELEGRAFF. In DNA form, the CDR3 reads TGCGCCAGCAGTGAATTGGAAGGGAGGGCTTTCTTT.

The chain recombines TRBV28 with TRBJ2-1; TRBD1 matches 7 bases. Germline CDR1 reads MDHEN; CDR2 reads SYDVKM. The V segment lost 0 bases and the J segment 9 bases; nucleotides outside the gene matches: 5. CDR3 length equals 14 residues. The CDR3 loop reads CASSLWAGGIEQFF. CDR3 bases: TGTGCCAGCAGTTTATGGGCAGGGGGTATTGAGCAGTTCTTC.

V gene TRBV5-1 combines with J gene TRBJ2-7; the match to TRBD2 covers 11 bases. Looked up from germline, CDR1 is SGHRS and CDR2 is YFSETQ. The CDR3 has 15 residues. Trimming cost V 6 bases and J 6 bases; bases outside gene matches: 11. CDR3 sequence reads: CASNKLAGEMGEQYF. CDR3 bases: TGCGCCAGCAACAAACTAGCGGGAGAAATGGGCGAGCAGTACTTC.

The V gene is TRBV28, the J gene TRBJ2-7; the match to TRBD1 covers 7 bases. Trimming removed 4 bases from V and 2 bases from J; junction bases left unmatched: 2. The germline CDR1 and CDR2 sequences are MDHEN and SYDVKM. The CDR3 is 13 residues long. The DNA for the CDR3 is TGTGCCAGCAGTTCGGGACAGACCTACGAGCAGTACTTC. It specifies CASSSGQTYEQYF.

The rearrangement links TRBV6-5 to TRBJ2-7, with 10 bases that match TRBD1. This CDR3 is built from 15 residues. In germline, CDR1 is MNHEY, CDR2 SVGAGI. The V gene end was trimmed by 10 bases and the J gene end by 2 bases; junction bases not matched to a gene: 11. The CDR3 sequence: CATSITGQGPYEQYF. CDR3 coding DNA: TGTGCCACCTCGATAACGGGACAGGGGCCCTACGAGCAGTACTTC.

The rearrangement uses TRBV6-5 and TRBJ1-1; D unclear. Per the germline V gene, CDR1 is MNHEY and CDR2 is SVGAGI. Trimming took 5 bases from V and 6 from J, leaving 13 bases between them. This CDR3 is 13 amino acids long. CDR3 protein: CASSEKGLSEAFF. The CDR3 nucleotides are TGTGCCAGCAGTGAAAAAGGGTTATCTGAAGCTTTCTTT.

This clone was found once. V and J are TRBV5-1 and TRBJ2-7, with D possibly being TRBD2 (6 bases). The CDR3 covers 14 residues. Trimming took 0 bases from V and 5 from J, leaving 12 bases between them. The V gene's germline CDR1 is SGHRS and CDR2 YFSETQ. Here the CDR3 reads CASSLDGTVDEQYF. CDR3 coding DNA: TGCGCCAGCAGCTTGGATGGGACTGTCGACGAGCAGTACTTC.

This clone was seen just once. The chain couples TRBV6-6 to TRBJ2-7; 11 bases map to TRBD1. After removal of 1 base from V and 4 bases from J, the junction contained 3 bases not matched to a gene. Germline CDR1 reads MNHNY; CDR2 reads SVGAGI (reference sequence). The CDR3 contains 15 residues. The CDR3 protein is CASSYWDRGGYEQYF. Written as DNA, the CDR3 is TGTGCCAGCAGTTACTGGGACAGGGGGGGATACGAGCAGTACTTC.

The chain has TRBV2 and TRBJ2-3; weak D call: TRBD1 (5 bases). CDR3 length: 14 amino acids. Trimming left V 2 bases short and J 2 bases short, with 8 bases between. In germline, CDR1 is SNHLY, CDR2 FYNNEI. The CDR3 DNA reads as TGTGCCAGCAGTGAACAGGGCTACACAGATACGCAGTATTTT. Protein: CASSEQGYTDTQYF.

This chain links TRBV28 with TRBJ1-2, with 8 bases fitting TRBD1. The CDR3 sequence is 14 residues long. CDR1 and CDR2 from the germline V gene are MDHEN and SYDVKM. J gave up 4 bases and V 6 bases, and 7 bases lay outside the gene matches. In DNA form, the CDR3 reads TGTGCCAGCAGCCGAGACAGGGGAGGCTATGGCTACACCTTC. Translated: CASSRDRGGYGYTF.

The chain combines TRBV6-1 with TRBJ2-7; D is ambiguous. The CDR3 runs to 15 residues. Germline V lookup: CDR1 MNHNS, CDR2 SASEGT. Trimming cost V 2 bases and J 0 bases, with 11 bases left between them. The CDR3: CASSEWATSSYEQYF. CDR3 DNA: TGTGCCAGCAGTGAATGGGCCACCAGCTCCTACGAGCAGTACTTC.

The sample holds one count of this clone. This chain uses TRBV7-6 with TRBJ2-3; D unresolved. Looked up from germline, CDR1 is SGHVS and CDR2 is FNYEAQ. With 4 bases removed from V and 1 base from J, the gap between germline ends came to 15 bases. The CDR3 sequence is 16 residues long. The CDR3, as DNA: TGTGCCAGCAGCTCATTCCCAGGTCTCGGCACAGATACGCAGTATTTT. It yields the protein CASSSFPGLGTDTQYF.

This chain uses TRBV6-5 with TRBJ1-1; no clear D. This CDR3 is built from 15 residues. Germline CDR1 reads MNHEY; CDR2 reads SVGAGI. Trimming pared 2 bases from V and 3 bases from J, leaving 13 bases between. This CDR3 is CASSYGRFPDTEAFF. The CDR3 DNA is TGTGCCAGCAGTTACGGCAGGTTTCCGGACACTGAAGCTTTCTTT.

The chain joins TRBV15 to TRBJ2-5; possibly TRBD1 for D (5 bases). V dropped 7 bases and J dropped 11 bases, with 23 bases sitting between them. Germline CDR1 reads LNHNV; CDR2 reads YYDKDF (reference sequence). The CDR3 is 14 amino acids. CDR3 in DNA: TGTGCCACCAAAGACAGTATCACGAGGAGTGAGCAGTACTTC. This encodes CATKDSITRSEQYF.